This T cell receptor beta chain was found in a study of human T cells and chemical hapten exposure. Overall study context: Upper inner arm skin measuring around 2 cm by around 2 cm received 2% DPC for sensitization. Findings and limits, study-wide: Clustering by CDR3 similarity yielded significantly more large clusters from expanded TCRs than controls.

Library construction involved attaching unique molecular identifiers to individual cDNA molecules, which allowed quantitative, reproducible TCR counting. TCRdb recomputed calls from the RACE reads with MiXCR, one row per CDR3 protein. This table holds about 270,000 distinct CDR3 sequences, 7.5% to 9% found once. This clonotype showed up many times. Antigen specificity is unknown. Time point noted: pre-sensitization, week 0. The sample's treatment: therapeutic diphenylcyclopropenone sensitization with weekly scalp DPC. Trimming left V 9 bases short and J 4 bases short, with 13 bases between. The CDR3 is 13 residues long. Germline values: CDR1 MDHEN, CDR2 SYDVKM.

The clonotype originates from a man aged 18 to 30 with alopecia areata. Some clones in this sample may be carry-over from other donors' samples. The chain employs TRBV28 and TRBJ2-1; perhaps TRBD1 as D (6 bases). The sequencing here drew on whole blood, taken in connection with sensitization to the hapten diphenylcyclopropenone (DPC). This CDR3 reads CASSEGDYNEQFF. For the CDR3, the DNA is TGTGCCAGTTCCGAGGGGGATTACAATGAGCAGTTCTTC.